This T cell receptor (beta chain) comes out of a study of blood T cell repertoires in COVID-19. As handled by the study authors: Scientists estimated how many nucleated cells there were by amplifying reference gene primers. Profiling relied on immunoSEQ multiplex PCR, and the TCRdb table lists in-frame clones only, not all of them. The DNA was the basis for D and trimming; V, J and clone size are from that table. Of under 400,000 clones in the sample, approximately 89% are singletons; the top ten hold roughly a tenth. Germline V gives CDR1 MGHDK, CDR2 SYGVNS. V was pared by 3 bases and J by 0 bases, with 5 bases between. The CDR3 totals 13 residues.

The sample taken for sequencing was peripheral blood. The sequence was collected from a woman aged 30 to 39 with COVID-19, enrolled during active disease. The chain combines TRBV25-1 with TRBJ1-2; D is unresolved. As DNA, the CDR3 is TGTGCCAGCAGTGATCGTACTAACTATGGCTACACCTTC. This codes for CASSDRTNYGYTF.